A selection of T cell receptor beta chains follows, all from one sample in a study of vaccination effects on CD4 cells after COVID-19. Which antigens these TCRs recognize remains unknown. TCRdb's table, derived via immunoSEQ multiplex PCR, lists solely in-frame clones and lacks some. The profile covers roughly 34,000 clones, with about 73% appearing a single time and around 3.8% taken by the ten largest. Sequenced material: CD4+ T cells from PBMCs cultured without peptide, taken before COVID-19 vaccination. The receptors were gathered from a human donor who received a COVID-19 vaccine. Both conserved end residues are part of each CDR3. The order of the fields is clone size, J gene, D gene, V gene, CDR3 protein, CDR3 DNA. A D gene is named only where the DNA matches it firmly. Clone size appears in some rows only: once, few, many, or a class for an expanded clone.

abundance: .; j_gene: TRBJ2-1; d_gene: TRBD2; v_gene: TRBV19; CDR3aa: CASATSGGAGEQFF; CDR3nt: TGTGCCAGTGCAACTAGCGGGGGGGCTGGAGAGCAGTTCTTC
abundance: .; j_gene: TRBJ2-3; d_gene: .; v_gene: TRBV6-2/TRBV6-3; CDR3aa: CASSFGTESTDTQYF; CDR3nt: TGTGCCAGCAGTTTCGGGACGGAAAGCACAGATACGCAGTATTTT
abundance: .; j_gene: TRBJ2-1; d_gene: TRBD2; v_gene: TRBV6-2/TRBV6-3; CDR3aa: CASSRSGGRYNEQFF; CDR3nt: TGTGCCAGCAGTAGAAGCGGGGGCCGATACAATGAGCAGTTCTTC
abundance: .; j_gene: TRBJ1-2; d_gene: .; v_gene: TRBV29-1; CDR3aa: CSVERNGYTF; CDR3nt: TGCAGCGTTGAAAGAAATGGCTACACCTTC
abundance: .; j_gene: TRBJ2-5; d_gene: .; v_gene: TRBV18; CDR3aa: CASSPSVPGQETQYF; CDR3nt: TGTGCCAGCTCACCCTCCGTTCCGGGACAAGAGACCCAGTACTTC
abundance: .; j_gene: TRBJ1-6; d_gene: TRBD1; v_gene: TRBV18; CDR3aa: CASSRDRGGDSPLHF; CDR3nt: TGTGCCAGCTCCCGAGACAGGGGTGGTGATTCACCCCTCCACTTT
abundance: .; j_gene: TRBJ2-6; d_gene: .; v_gene: TRBV6-1; CDR3aa: CASSERSAGANVLTF; CDR3nt: TGTGCCAGCAGTGAACGATCAGCTGGGGCCAACGTCCTGACTTTC
abundance: few; j_gene: TRBJ2-3; d_gene: .; v_gene: TRBV7-9; CDR3aa: CASSPADTQYF; CDR3nt: TGTGCCAGCAGCCCCGCGGATACGCAGTATTTT
abundance: .; j_gene: TRBJ2-5; d_gene: .; v_gene: TRBV3-1/TRBV3-2; CDR3aa: CASSQAGLYF; CDR3nt: TGTGCCAGCAGCCAAGCGGGGTTGTACTTC
abundance: .; j_gene: TRBJ1-1; d_gene: .; v_gene: TRBV6-6; CDR3aa: CASSYPGDGTEAFF; CDR3nt: TGTGCCAGCAGTTACCCCGGGGATGGCACTGAAGCTTTCTTT
abundance: .; j_gene: TRBJ2-2; d_gene: .; v_gene: TRBV7-9; CDR3aa: CASSLAPTGELFF; CDR3nt: TGTGCCAGCAGCTTAGCGCCCACCGGGGAGCTGTTTTTT
abundance: .; j_gene: TRBJ1-5; d_gene: TRBD1; v_gene: TRBV5-5; CDR3aa: CASSISGGTGGYQPQHF; CDR3nt: TGTGCCAGCAGCATTTCTGGGGGGACAGGGGGCTATCAGCCCCAGCATTTT
abundance: .; j_gene: TRBJ2-5; d_gene: TRBD2; v_gene: TRBV3-1/TRBV3-2; CDR3aa: CASSQGSSGRLWETQYF; CDR3nt: TGTGCCAGCAGCCAAGGTTCTAGCGGGAGATTATGGGAGACCCAGTACTTC
abundance: .; j_gene: TRBJ1-1; d_gene: .; v_gene: TRBV5-1; CDR3aa: CASRLVGATEAFF; CDR3nt: TGCGCCAGCAGACTGGTAGGAGCGACTGAAGCTTTCTTT
abundance: .; j_gene: TRBJ2-1; d_gene: TRBD2; v_gene: TRBV24-1; CDR3aa: CASALAGGIGEQFF; CDR3nt: TGTGCCAGTGCACTAGCGGGGGGCATAGGTGAGCAGTTCTTC
abundance: .; j_gene: TRBJ1-6; d_gene: TRBD1; v_gene: TRBV18; CDR3aa: CASSPQGQGNSPLHF; CDR3nt: TGTGCCAGCTCACCGCAGGGACAGGGAAATTCACCCCTCCACTTT
abundance: .; j_gene: TRBJ1-2; d_gene: TRBD1; v_gene: TRBV5-4; CDR3aa: CASRTGGYGYTF; CDR3nt: TGTGCCAGCAGGACAGGGGGTTATGGCTACACCTTC
abundance: .; j_gene: TRBJ1-6; d_gene: .; v_gene: TRBV4-1; CDR3aa: CASSQEFGTTMDNSPLHF; CDR3nt: TGCGCCAGCAGCCAAGAGTTTGGAACGACGATGGATAATTCACCCCTCCACTTT
abundance: once; j_gene: TRBJ2-4; d_gene: .; v_gene: TRBV24-1; CDR3aa: CATSDLQSLAKNIQYF; CDR3nt: TGTGCCACCAGTGATTTGCAGTCCTTAGCCAAAAACATTCAGTACTTC
abundance: .; j_gene: TRBJ2-7; d_gene: TRBD1; v_gene: TRBV23-1; CDR3aa: CASSQSAGTGGACEQYF; CDR3nt: TGCGCCAGCAGTCAATCCGCGGGGACAGGGGGCGCTTGCGAGCAGTACTTC
abundance: .; j_gene: TRBJ2-3; d_gene: .; v_gene: TRBV10-1; CDR3aa: CASREGSQGTDTQYF; CDR3nt: TGCGCCAGCAGAGAGGGTTCCCAGGGCACAGATACGCAGTATTTT
abundance: .; j_gene: TRBJ1-2; d_gene: .; v_gene: TRBV6-1; CDR3aa: CASSEGVRTNYGYTF; CDR3nt: TGTGCCAGCAGTGAAGGTGTCAGAACAAACTATGGCTACACCTTC
abundance: once; j_gene: TRBJ2-1; d_gene: .; v_gene: TRBV6-1; CDR3aa: CASSEGSGVSIYNEQFF; CDR3nt: TGTGCCAGCAGTGAAGGTAGTGGGGTCTCGATTTACAATGAGCAGTTCTTC
abundance: .; j_gene: TRBJ2-3; d_gene: TRBD2; v_gene: TRBV6-6; CDR3aa: CASSPLAGPTDTQYF; CDR3nt: TGTGCCAGCAGCCCACTAGCGGGTCCCACAGATACGCAGTATTTT
abundance: .; j_gene: TRBJ2-7; d_gene: TRBD2; v_gene: TRBV19; CDR3aa: CASSTPTSGSSYEQYF; CDR3nt: TGTGCCAGTAGTACGCCGACTAGCGGGAGCTCCTACGAGCAGTACTTC
abundance: .; j_gene: TRBJ1-1; d_gene: TRBD1; v_gene: TRBV6-5; CDR3aa: CASGQGEAFF; CDR3nt: TGTGCCAGCGGACAGGGAGAAGCTTTCTTT
abundance: .; j_gene: TRBJ2-1; d_gene: .; v_gene: TRBV9; CDR3aa: CASSVLGGSYNEQFF; CDR3nt: TGTGCCAGCAGCGTACTTGGCGGCTCCTACAATGAGCAGTTCTTC
abundance: .; j_gene: TRBJ1-1; d_gene: TRBD1; v_gene: TRBV12-5; CDR3aa: CASGLVSGGIGYTEAFF; CDR3nt: TGTGCTAGTGGTTTGGTGTCAGGGGGCATTGGGTACACTGAAGCTTTCTTT
abundance: .; j_gene: TRBJ2-5; d_gene: TRBD1; v_gene: TRBV7-9; CDR3aa: CASSWGQPGAETQYF; CDR3nt: TGTGCCAGCAGCTGGGGACAGCCCGGGGCGGAGACCCAGTACTTC
abundance: once; j_gene: TRBJ1-5; d_gene: .; v_gene: TRBV30; CDR3aa: CAWTAGVSNQPQHF; CDR3nt: TGTGCCTGGACGGCAGGGGTTAGCAATCAGCCCCAGCATTTT
abundance: once; j_gene: TRBJ2-7; d_gene: .; v_gene: TRBV7-8; CDR3aa: CASSSDWGSYEQYF; CDR3nt: TGTGCCAGCAGCTCCGATTGGGGGTCCTACGAGCAGTACTTC
abundance: .; j_gene: TRBJ1-1; d_gene: .; v_gene: TRBV19; CDR3aa: CASSIWDTEAFF; CDR3nt: TGTGCCAGTAGTATCTGGGACACTGAAGCTTTCTTT
abundance: .; j_gene: TRBJ1-3; d_gene: TRBD1; v_gene: TRBV29-1; CDR3aa: CSAADRNGNTIYF; CDR3nt: TGCAGCGCAGCGGACAGGAACGGAAACACCATATATTTT
abundance: .; j_gene: TRBJ2-2; d_gene: .; v_gene: TRBV5-6; CDR3aa: CASSLLAGLNTGELFF; CDR3nt: TGTGCCAGCAGCTTGCTGGCGGGGTTGAACACCGGGGAGCTGTTTTTT
abundance: few; j_gene: TRBJ1-2; d_gene: .; v_gene: TRBV21-1; CDR3aa: CASSKRDSYGYTF; CDR3nt: TGTGCCAGCAGCAAAAGGGACAGCTATGGCTACACCTTC
abundance: once; j_gene: TRBJ2-1; d_gene: .; v_gene: TRBV7-8; CDR3aa: CASSFFGAEQFF; CDR3nt: TGTGCCAGCAGCTTTTTTGGAGCAGAGCAGTTCTTC
abundance: .; j_gene: TRBJ2-2; d_gene: .; v_gene: TRBV18; CDR3aa: CASSPDPENTGELFF; CDR3nt: TGTGCCAGCTCACCAGACCCAGAAAACACCGGGGAGCTGTTTTTT
abundance: .; j_gene: TRBJ1-3; d_gene: .; v_gene: TRBV5-5; CDR3aa: CASRGGGPGGNTIYF; CDR3nt: TGTGCCAGCAGAGGGGGGGGGCCGGGAGGAAACACCATATATTTT
abundance: .; j_gene: TRBJ2-5; d_gene: TRBD1; v_gene: TRBV18; CDR3aa: CASSGQEEETQYF; CDR3nt: TGTGCCAGCTCAGGACAGGAAGAGGAGACCCAGTACTTC
abundance: .; j_gene: TRBJ1-2; d_gene: TRBD1; v_gene: TRBV19; CDR3aa: CASFRQGAFGYTF; CDR3nt: TGTGCCTCCTTCCGACAGGGGGCGTTTGGCTACACCTTC
abundance: few; j_gene: TRBJ1-3; d_gene: .; v_gene: TRBV7-9; CDR3aa: CASSFGQSSGNTIYF; CDR3nt: TGTGCCAGCAGCTTCGGACAGAGCTCTGGAAACACCATATATTTT
abundance: .; j_gene: TRBJ2-5; d_gene: .; v_gene: TRBV19; CDR3aa: CASEKNTGKQETQYF; CDR3nt: TGTGCCAGTGAAAAAAATACAGGGAAACAAGAGACCCAGTACTTC
abundance: once; j_gene: TRBJ1-1; d_gene: TRBD1; v_gene: TRBV9; CDR3aa: CASRLTGQFTEAFF; CDR3nt: TGTGCCAGCAGACTCACGGGACAGTTCACTGAAGCTTTCTTT
abundance: .; j_gene: TRBJ2-1; d_gene: .; v_gene: TRBV15; CDR3aa: CATSRETILNREPYNEQFF; CDR3nt: TGTGCCACCAGCAGAGAGACCATCCTCAACAGGGAGCCTTACAATGAGCAGTTCTTC
abundance: .; j_gene: TRBJ2-1; d_gene: .; v_gene: TRBV7-9; CDR3aa: CASSTQAPEQFF; CDR3nt: TGTGCCAGCAGCACACAGGCCCCTGAGCAGTTCTTC
abundance: .; j_gene: TRBJ1-4; d_gene: .; v_gene: TRBV7-2; CDR3aa: CASRTIYTNEKLFF; CDR3nt: TGTGCCAGCAGGACTATATACACTAATGAAAAACTGTTTTTT
abundance: .; j_gene: TRBJ1-5; d_gene: .; v_gene: TRBV2; CDR3aa: CASSEIGNQPQHF; CDR3nt: TGTGCCAGCAGTGAAATAGGAAATCAGCCCCAGCATTTT
abundance: .; j_gene: TRBJ1-1; d_gene: .; v_gene: TRBV6-5; CDR3aa: CASSPHRQEAFF; CDR3nt: TGTGCCAGCAGCCCCCACCGGCAGGAAGCTTTCTTT
abundance: .; j_gene: TRBJ1-5; d_gene: .; v_gene: TRBV25-1; CDR3aa: CASSEWLTGKGWAQHF; CDR3nt: TGTGCCAGCAGTGAATGGCTTACAGGCAAGGGTTGGGCCCAGCATTTT
abundance: .; j_gene: TRBJ2-1; d_gene: .; v_gene: TRBV30; CDR3aa: CAWSRRARSSYNEQFF; CDR3nt: TGTGCCTGGAGTCGACGAGCGCGGAGCTCCTACAATGAGCAGTTCTTC
abundance: .; j_gene: TRBJ2-1; d_gene: TRBD1; v_gene: TRBV7-9; CDR3aa: CASSLGQAHWEQFF; CDR3nt: TGTGCCAGCAGCCTTGGACAGGCTCATTGGGAGCAGTTCTTC